This paragraph covers one T cell receptor beta chain sequence. Germline lookup yields CDR1 SEHNR and CDR2 FQNEAQ (reference sequence). This CDR3 spans 15 amino acids. V lost 3 bases to trimming and J lost 3 bases, with 13 bases between them. The data originate from a study of blood T cell repertoires in COVID-19. Study-wide context: Spain, Italy and the United States supplied samples that represented acute and convalescent COVID-19. From T cells, B-cell-depleted T cells, or PBMCs came the material, which was cDNA or gDNA.

In the authors' workflow: Reference gene primer amplification yielded estimated nucleated cell counts. The protocol was immunoSEQ multiplex PCR, while the TCRdb copy is restricted to in-frame clones and leaves out a portion. Clone size and V and J calls were adopted from that table, with D and trimming inferred from the DNA. The sample has roughly 120,000 clones; around 86% are singletons. The sample consisted of peripheral blood. This TCR came from a woman between 65 and 79 years old with acute or convalescent COVID-19. The chain employs TRBV7-9 and TRBJ2-3; TRBD2 is a possible D gene (6 bases). CDR3 region: CASSFFGGETDTQYF. The CDR3 DNA sequence: TGTGCCAGCAGCTTTTTCGGGGGAGAGACAGATACGCAGTATTTT.